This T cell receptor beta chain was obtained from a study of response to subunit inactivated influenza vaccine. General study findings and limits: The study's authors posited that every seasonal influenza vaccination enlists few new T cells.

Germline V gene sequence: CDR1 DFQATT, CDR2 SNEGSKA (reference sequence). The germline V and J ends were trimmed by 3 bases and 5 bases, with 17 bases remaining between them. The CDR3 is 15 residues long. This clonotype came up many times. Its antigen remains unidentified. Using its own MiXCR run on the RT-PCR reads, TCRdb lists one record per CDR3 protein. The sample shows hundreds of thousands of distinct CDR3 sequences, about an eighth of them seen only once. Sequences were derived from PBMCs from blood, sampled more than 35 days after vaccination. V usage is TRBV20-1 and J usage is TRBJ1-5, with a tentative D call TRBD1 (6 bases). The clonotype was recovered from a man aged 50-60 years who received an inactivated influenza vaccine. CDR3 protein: CSARGDRCFDQPQHF. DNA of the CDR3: TGCAGTGCTAGGGGTGACAGGTGTTTCGATCAGCCCCAGCATTTT.